This T cell receptor beta chain was profiled in a study of T cells in narcolepsy. Across the study: Enrolled donors included narcolepsy type 1 or type 2 patients and healthy controls. Study-wide results and limits: Reportedly, autoreactive clonotypes were serially detected in patients' blood but not controls'.

Profiled with immunoSEQ multiplex PCR; TCRdb holds only in-frame clones, not every one. The sample records tens of thousands of clones, 70% to 90% being singletons. This clone is a singleton in its sample. Its antigen is undetermined. Per the germline V gene, CDR1 is MDHEN and CDR2 is SYDVKM. With 6 bases removed from V and 6 bases from J, the gap between germline ends came to 14 bases. The CDR3 contains 13 residues. This chain uses TRBV28 with TRBJ1-1; D gene uncertain. The TCR originated in a human donor with narcolepsy. Sequencing was performed on CD45RA- memory CD4+ T cells from PBMCs. DNA of the CDR3: TGTGCCAGCAGACTGGAGACCCCCCCTGAAGCTTTCTTT. It is translated as CASRLETPPEAFF.